The rows below give T cell receptor beta chains drawn from one sample of a study of blood T cell repertoires in COVID-19. Measured with immunoSEQ multiplex PCR; TCRdb has only the in-frame clones, and not every one. The sample has 60,000 to 85,000 clones, 80% to 90% seen once. The specimen was peripheral blood. These receptors originate from a human donor in a cohort sampled during active COVID-19. Each CDR3 is given with its conserved first and last residue. D genes are given only for firm matches. The size of a clone is reported for some rows only, either as once, few or many, or as a class for expanded clones.

CDR3 DNA: TGTGCCATCAGTGAGGGACAGGGGGCTCATCAGCCCCAGCATTTT
CDR3 protein: CAISEGQGAHQPQHF
V gene: TRBV10-3
J gene: TRBJ1-5
D gene: TRBD1
clone size: .

CDR3 DNA: TGTGCCAGCAGTTCGACAGGGTGGGGCGGGGAGCTGTTTTTT
CDR3 protein: CASSSTGWGGELFF
V gene: TRBV11-3
J gene: TRBJ2-2
D gene: TRBD1
clone size: .

CDR3 DNA: TGTGCCAGTAGTAGGGCCGGGGGAATCAATGAGCAGTTCTTC
CDR3 protein: CASSRAGGINEQFF
V gene: TRBV19
J gene: TRBJ2-1
D gene: .
clone size: .

CDR3 DNA: TGTGCCAGCAGTTTTCTTAATCAGCCCCAGCATTTT
CDR3 protein: CASSFLNQPQHF
V gene: TRBV6-5
J gene: TRBJ1-5
D gene: .
clone size: once

CDR3 DNA: TGTGCCAGCAGCCCGACTCCCAGACGGAACACCGGGGAGCTGTTTTTT
CDR3 protein: CASSPTPRRNTGELFF
V gene: TRBV11-2
J gene: TRBJ2-2
D gene: .
clone size: .

CDR3 DNA: TGTGCCAGCAGTGATGTCATGGGACAGGGATCTACTAACTATGGCTACACCTTC
CDR3 protein: CASSDVMGQGSTNYGYTF
V gene: TRBV28
J gene: TRBJ1-2
D gene: TRBD1
clone size: .

CDR3 DNA: TGTGCCACATCCCGGGAGGAAAAACTGTTTTTT
CDR3 protein: CATSREEKLFF
V gene: TRBV28
J gene: TRBJ1-4
D gene: .
clone size: .

CDR3 DNA: TGTGCCAGCAGCCCTTCCTCCTACGAGCAGTACTTC
CDR3 protein: CASSPSSYEQYF
V gene: TRBV3-1/TRBV3-2
J gene: TRBJ2-7
D gene: .
clone size: few

CDR3 DNA: TGTGCCAGCAGTTTAGATTCGCTAGCACCAGAGACCCAGTACTTC
CDR3 protein: CASSLDSLAPETQYF
V gene: TRBV28
J gene: TRBJ2-5
D gene: .
clone size: .

CDR3 DNA: TGTGCCAGCAGCGAGGCAGGGGCGTCCTACAATGAGCAGTTCTTC
CDR3 protein: CASSEAGASYNEQFF
V gene: TRBV9
J gene: TRBJ2-1
D gene: .
clone size: .

CDR3 DNA: TGTGCCTGGAGCCCGGGTCACCCTGAGGAGACCCAGTACTTC
CDR3 protein: CAWSPGHPEETQYF
V gene: TRBV30
J gene: TRBJ2-5
D gene: .
clone size: .

CDR3 DNA: TGTGCCACCAGCTTCAGGGACAGGGGGCGAGATGAGCAGTTCTTC
CDR3 protein: CATSFRDRGRDEQFF
V gene: TRBV24-1
J gene: TRBJ2-1
D gene: TRBD1
clone size: .

CDR3 DNA: TGTGCCAGCATCACCCAGGGGTTTAGGAGGCGGCCTGAGCAGTTCTTC
CDR3 protein: CASITQGFRRRPEQFF
V gene: TRBV28
J gene: TRBJ2-1
D gene: .
clone size: .

CDR3 DNA: TGCGCCAGCAGCCCCGGGACAGCCGGCTACAATGAGCAGTTCTTC
CDR3 protein: CASSPGTAGYNEQFF
V gene: TRBV5-1
J gene: TRBJ2-1
D gene: TRBD1
clone size: .

CDR3 DNA: TGCGCCAGCAGCTCCGGGACAGGGACCGGCTACGAGCAGTACTTC
CDR3 protein: CASSSGTGTGYEQYF
V gene: TRBV5-1
J gene: TRBJ2-7
D gene: TRBD1
clone size: few

CDR3 DNA: TGCGCCAGTGGACCAGGGTTGGCGGGAGTCTACGAGCAGTACTTC
CDR3 protein: CASGPGLAGVYEQYF
V gene: TRBV4-1
J gene: TRBJ2-7
D gene: TRBD2
clone size: .

CDR3 DNA: TGTGCCAGCAGCTTGGTCAGGCAGGGGGACTATGGCTACACCTTC
CDR3 protein: CASSLVRQGDYGYTF
V gene: TRBV5-5
J gene: TRBJ1-2
D gene: TRBD1
clone size: .

CDR3 DNA: TGTGCCAGCAGCTCCCCTCAGGGTGGCTACACCTTC
CDR3 protein: CASSSPQGGYTF
V gene: TRBV12-3/TRBV12-4
J gene: TRBJ1-2
D gene: .
clone size: .

CDR3 DNA: TGTGCCAGCAGCTTGAGGCGGGTCAGCGGGCTTGCCCACGGGGAGCTGTTTTTT
CDR3 protein: CASSLRRVSGLAHGELFF
V gene: TRBV5-6
J gene: TRBJ2-2
D gene: .
clone size: .

CDR3 DNA: TGTGCCAGCAGGGGGACTAGCGGGAACATTCAGTACTTC
CDR3 protein: CASRGTSGNIQYF
V gene: TRBV6-5
J gene: TRBJ2-4
D gene: TRBD2
clone size: .

CDR3 DNA: TGTGCCAGCAGACGTACGACAGGAGGCCTAGAGACCCAGTACTTC
CDR3 protein: CASRRTTGGLETQYF
V gene: TRBV27
J gene: TRBJ2-5
D gene: .
clone size: .

CDR3 DNA: TGTGCCAGCAGGACGGACTCGTACCAAGAGACCCAGTACTTC
CDR3 protein: CASRTDSYQETQYF
V gene: TRBV11-3
J gene: TRBJ2-5
D gene: .
clone size: .

CDR3 DNA: TGTGCTTCCATCGGACACGGGGCCAACGTCCTGACTTTC
CDR3 protein: CASIGHGANVLTF
V gene: TRBV27
J gene: TRBJ2-6
D gene: .
clone size: once

CDR3 DNA: TGTGCCAGCAGCCTTGGACAGGGGATTCCCCTCCACTTT
CDR3 protein: CASSLGQGIPLHF
V gene: TRBV7-9
J gene: TRBJ1-6
D gene: TRBD1
clone size: .

CDR3 DNA: TGTGCCAGCAGCTTAGCCGGGAATAGCAATCAGCCCCAGCATTTT
CDR3 protein: CASSLAGNSNQPQHF
V gene: TRBV7-2
J gene: TRBJ1-5
D gene: .
clone size: few

CDR3 DNA: TGTGCCAGCAGCCACGGAGGGGCCCCGTACTTC
CDR3 protein: CASSHGGAPYF
V gene: TRBV12-3/TRBV12-4
J gene: TRBJ2-7
D gene: .
clone size: .

CDR3 DNA: TGTGCCAGTAGTATAAGGATAACTAGCGGGGGCAATGAGCAGTTCTTC
CDR3 protein: CASSIRITSGGNEQFF
V gene: TRBV19
J gene: TRBJ2-1
D gene: TRBD2
clone size: .

CDR3 DNA: TGCGCCAGCAGTGGGACTAGCGGGGGGGTCTCGCGTGAGACCCAGTACTTC
CDR3 protein: CASSGTSGGVSRETQYF
V gene: TRBV10-2
J gene: TRBJ2-5
D gene: TRBD2
clone size: .

CDR3 DNA: TGTGCCAGCAGCGTAGCGTCGGCGGACACTGAAGCTTTCTTT
CDR3 protein: CASSVASADTEAFF
V gene: TRBV9
J gene: TRBJ1-1
D gene: .
clone size: .

CDR3 DNA: TGCGCCAGCAGCGCCCGGACAGGGGGCACTGAAGCTTTCTTT
CDR3 protein: CASSARTGGTEAFF
V gene: TRBV5-1
J gene: TRBJ1-1
D gene: TRBD1
clone size: .

CDR3 DNA: TGTGCCAGCAGCCAAGGGTCCGGGCGTATAGCGGGAGAGCAGTTCTTC
CDR3 protein: CASSQGSGRIAGEQFF
V gene: TRBV3-1/TRBV3-2
J gene: TRBJ2-1
D gene: TRBD2
clone size: .

CDR3 DNA: TGCGCCAGCAGCCCGTTCATTAGCGGGAGGGCCGGCGCAGATACGCAGTATTTT
CDR3 protein: CASSPFISGRAGADTQYF
V gene: TRBV5-1
J gene: TRBJ2-3
D gene: TRBD2
clone size: .

CDR3 DNA: TGTGCCAGCAGTCCCTTAATCAGGTGGGGCAACGAGCAGTACTTC
CDR3 protein: CASSPLIRWGNEQYF
V gene: TRBV6-2/TRBV6-3
J gene: TRBJ2-7
D gene: .
clone size: once

CDR3 DNA: TGTGCCAGCAGCTACGGACTAGCGGGGGGCCCCGACACCGGGGAGCTGTTTTTT
CDR3 protein: CASSYGLAGGPDTGELFF
V gene: TRBV3-1/TRBV3-2
J gene: TRBJ2-2
D gene: TRBD2
clone size: many

CDR3 DNA: TGTGCTAGCAGCTTTGGGCATCTCTACGAGCAGTACTTC
CDR3 protein: CASSFGHLYEQYF
V gene: TRBV7-7
J gene: TRBJ2-7
D gene: .
clone size: .

CDR3 DNA: TGTGCCAGCAGTTTAGGGGGGAGCACTGAAGCTTTCTTT
CDR3 protein: CASSLGGSTEAFF
V gene: TRBV28
J gene: TRBJ1-1
D gene: .
clone size: .

CDR3 DNA: TGTGCCAGCAGCTTAGGCCTCTCTGGAAACACCATATATTTT
CDR3 protein: CASSLGLSGNTIYF
V gene: TRBV7-3
J gene: TRBJ1-3
D gene: .
clone size: .

CDR3 DNA: TGCAGCGTTGCCTTCCAAGAGGGAGAGCAGTTCTTC
CDR3 protein: CSVAFQEGEQFF
V gene: TRBV29-1
J gene: TRBJ2-1
D gene: .
clone size: .

CDR3 DNA: TGTGCTAGTGGTTTGGTAGGGGGACGGACGACCGGGGAGCTGTTTTTT
CDR3 protein: CASGLVGGRTTGELFF
V gene: TRBV12-5
J gene: TRBJ2-2
D gene: .
clone size: .

CDR3 DNA: TGCGCCAGCAGCTTGACGGCTAGGTGGGCAGATACGCAGTATTTT
CDR3 protein: CASSLTARWADTQYF
V gene: TRBV5-1
J gene: TRBJ2-3
D gene: .
clone size: .

CDR3 DNA: TGTGCCTCCAGGGGTACAACAGATACGCAGTATTTT
CDR3 protein: CASRGTTDTQYF
V gene: TRBV30
J gene: TRBJ2-3
D gene: .
clone size: .

CDR3 DNA: TGTGCCAGCAGCTTGGGGGGAGGTGAGCAGTTCTTC
CDR3 protein: CASSLGGGEQFF
V gene: TRBV7-9
J gene: TRBJ2-1
D gene: .
clone size: .

CDR3 DNA: TGCGCCAGCAGCCGGGACTACCCTTCCTACGAGCAGTACTTC
CDR3 protein: CASSRDYPSYEQYF
V gene: TRBV5-1
J gene: TRBJ2-7
D gene: TRBD2
clone size: .

CDR3 DNA: TGTGCCAGCAGCTTTGACCCTACGGGTTATGAGCAGTTCTTC
CDR3 protein: CASSFDPTGYEQFF
V gene: TRBV7-2
J gene: TRBJ2-1
D gene: .
clone size: .

CDR3 DNA: TGTGCCAGCAGCTTAGCCCCGGGACTCACAGAATACAATGAGCAGTTCTTC
CDR3 protein: CASSLAPGLTEYNEQFF
V gene: TRBV7-8
J gene: TRBJ2-1
D gene: .
clone size: .

CDR3 DNA: TGTGCCAGCAGTTACGCGACAGTTAATCAGCCCCAGCATTTT
CDR3 protein: CASSYATVNQPQHF
V gene: TRBV6-6
J gene: TRBJ1-5
D gene: .
clone size: .

CDR3 DNA: TGTGCCAGCAGTGACTATGAGCAGTTCTTC
CDR3 protein: CASSDYEQFF
V gene: TRBV2
J gene: TRBJ2-1
D gene: .
clone size: once

CDR3 DNA: TGTGCCAGCAGCTTAGCGGGACAAGCAAACACCGGGGAGCTGTTTTTT
CDR3 protein: CASSLAGQANTGELFF
V gene: TRBV7-2
J gene: TRBJ2-2
D gene: .
clone size: .

CDR3 DNA: TGTGCCACCTGGACAGGGTGGTTGTTCCCCTCTGGGGCCAACGTCCTGACTTTC
CDR3 protein: CATWTGWLFPSGANVLTF
V gene: TRBV21-1
J gene: TRBJ2-6
D gene: .
clone size: .

CDR3 DNA: TGTGCCACCAGCAGCACACCAGGGGGCTCCTACAATGAGCAGTTCTTC
CDR3 protein: CATSSTPGGSYNEQFF
V gene: TRBV15
J gene: TRBJ2-1
D gene: TRBD1
clone size: .

CDR3 DNA: TGTGCCAGCAGCTTAACCGGGACAGACGCACTTAACTATGGCTACACCTTC
CDR3 protein: CASSLTGTDALNYGYTF
V gene: TRBV7-3
J gene: TRBJ1-2
D gene: TRBD1
clone size: once

CDR3 DNA: TGTGCCAGCAGTCCCCCCGGGACAGAGTATAGCAATCAGCCCCAGCATTTT
CDR3 protein: CASSPPGTEYSNQPQHF
V gene: TRBV6-2/TRBV6-3
J gene: TRBJ1-5
D gene: TRBD1
clone size: .

CDR3 DNA: TGCAGCGCAAGAACGGTGTCCTACGAGCAGTACTTC
CDR3 protein: CSARTVSYEQYF
V gene: TRBV29-1
J gene: TRBJ2-7
D gene: .
clone size: once

CDR3 DNA: TGTGCCAGCTCATCGGGCGGGAGTTACACTGAAGCTTTCTTT
CDR3 protein: CASSSGGSYTEAFF
V gene: TRBV18
J gene: TRBJ1-1
D gene: .
clone size: .

CDR3 DNA: TGCGCCAGCAGCCCGAAGACAGAAGGGGCCGTTCCAAATGAAAAACTGTTTTTT
CDR3 protein: CASSPKTEGAVPNEKLFF
V gene: TRBV4-1
J gene: TRBJ1-4
D gene: .
clone size: .

CDR3 DNA: TGTGCCAGCAGTGAGTCCAGGATTAGCAATCAGCCCCAGCATTTT
CDR3 protein: CASSESRISNQPQHF
V gene: TRBV6-1
J gene: TRBJ1-5
D gene: .
clone size: .

CDR3 DNA: TGTGCCAGCAGTTTAGGGACTATGAGAAACACCATATATTTT
CDR3 protein: CASSLGTMRNTIYF
V gene: TRBV28
J gene: TRBJ1-3
D gene: .
clone size: .